The present T cell receptor (beta chain) was sequenced within a study of CD8 T cells in Susac syndrome. Study-wide results and limits: In total CD8+ repertoires, about 16 Susac-specific public clones were found, and a few in CD8+ TEMRA repertoires.

For this clonotype: Its antigen is undetermined.

It was with random hexamers that roughly 0.5 to 1 ug RNA was reverse transcribed. The amplification used immunoSEQ multiplex PCR on TCR beta CDR3; it spanned 54 Vbeta and 13 Jbeta. One entry per CDR3 protein, called by TCRdb with MiXCR from the immunoSEQ multiplex PCR reads. The sample consists of roughly 100,000 distinct CDR3 sequences, roughly 94% of them appearing once. Trimming left V 0 bases short and J 0 bases short, with 9 bases between. The germline V gene encodes CDR1 LGHNA and CDR2 YSLEER. The CDR3 consists of 16 residues. All included Susac syndrome patients satisfied recently defined diagnostic criteria for definite or probable disease.

The sequence was collected from a human donor with Susac syndrome. J is TRBJ1-5 and V is TRBV4-3, with unresolved D. The sample comprised CD8+ T cells from PBMCs. CDR3 coding DNA: TGCGCCAGCAGCCAAGATAGGCAGTCTAGCAATCAGCCCCAGCATTTT. Residues: CASSQDRQSSNQPQHF.